This entry describes one TCR beta chain. Its antigen is still unknown. This record comes from a study of identical twins. Findings and limits, study-wide: Cord blood beta clonotypes present at high abundance carried fewer insertions; no such pattern appeared in memory repertoires.

The germline gives CDR1 MNHNS, CDR2 SASEGT. V was clipped by 0 bases and J by 8 bases, with 11 bases between them. The CDR3 has 14 amino acids. TCRdb redid the calling of the 5' RACE reads with MiXCR, one entry per CDR3 protein. The sample carries 470,000 or so distinct CDR3 sequences, 20% to 25% recorded once. These data also featured in a second study, about T cells expressing NK-cell markers.

The sequence was collected from a woman under 30 in good health. Sequences were obtained from CD4+ T cells sorted from blood. J is TRBJ1-5 and V is TRBV6-1, with D possibly being TRBD1 (5 bases). The CDR3 DNA sequence: TGTGCCAGCAGTGAAGCGCTTCGGGGCAAGCCCCAGCATTTT. This encodes CASSEALRGKPQHF.